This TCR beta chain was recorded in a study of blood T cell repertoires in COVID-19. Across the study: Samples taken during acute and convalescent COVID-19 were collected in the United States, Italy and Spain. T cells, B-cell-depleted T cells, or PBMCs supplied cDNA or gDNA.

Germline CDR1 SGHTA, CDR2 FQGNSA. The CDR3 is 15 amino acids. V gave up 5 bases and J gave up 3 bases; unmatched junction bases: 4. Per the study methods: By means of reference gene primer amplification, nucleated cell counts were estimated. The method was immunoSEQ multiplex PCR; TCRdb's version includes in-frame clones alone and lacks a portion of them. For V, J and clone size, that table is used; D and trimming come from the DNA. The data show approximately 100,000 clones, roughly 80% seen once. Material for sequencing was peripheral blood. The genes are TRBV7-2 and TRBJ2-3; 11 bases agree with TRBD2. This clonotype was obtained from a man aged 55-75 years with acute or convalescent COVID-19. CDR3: CASSVLAGVTDTQYF. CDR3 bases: TGTGCCAGCAGCGTACTAGCGGGAGTGACAGATACGCAGTATTTT.